Below are 10 T cell receptor beta chains sequenced from a single sample in a study of Graves' ophthalmopathy and Graves' hyperthyroidism. TCR beta CDR3 regions were amplified from RNA transcripts. A first-round RT-PCR used HTBI primers, followed by a second-round multiplex PCR. TCRdb re-called the multiplex PCR reads with MiXCR, one entry per CDR3 protein. This sample has about 210,000 distinct CDR3 sequences; 29% occur once, and the top ten carry 9.1%. Sequencing was done on a sample of peripheral blood. Receptors were obtained from a man aged 45-65 years with Graves' ophthalmopathy.

The table lists this clonotype with many counts. This chain joins TRBV6-2 or TRBV6-3 and TRBJ1-1; TRBD1 matches at 10 bases. Germline values: CDR1 MNHEY, CDR2 SVGEGT. Losses at the gene ends were 0 bases for V and 1 base for J; bases not matched to a gene: 8. The CDR3 sequence is 18 residues long. CDR3 protein: CASSYSRQGAVRNTEAFF. The CDR3 nucleotides read TGTGCCAGCAGTTACTCGAGACAGGGGGCCGTAAGGAACACTGAAGCTTTCTTT.

This chain connects TRBV7-3 to TRBJ2-5; the match to TRBD1 covers 7 bases. The CDR3 is 15 residues long. Germline CDR1 is SGHTA and CDR2 is FQGTGA. V shed 5 bases and J 2 bases; nucleotides not matched to a gene: 8. The CDR3 sequence is CASSPGWDSQETQYF. CDR3 nucleotides: TGTGCCAGCAGCCCCGGGTGGGACAGTCAAGAGACCCAGTACTTC.

The chain uses TRBV5-1 and TRBJ2-5; 7 bases are shared with TRBD1. This CDR3 spans 17 amino acids. Germline CDR1 and CDR2: SGHRS and YFSETQ. The ends lost 3 bases at V and 5 bases at J; junction bases unmatched: 16. This CDR3 is CASSYLGGYGARETQYF. The DNA for the CDR3 is TGCGCCAGCAGCTACTTAGGGGGCTACGGCGCGAGGGAGACCCAGTACTTC.

The V call is TRBV12-5, the J call TRBJ1-5; no reliable D call. V gave up 2 bases and J gave up 5 bases, with 13 bases separating them. CDR1 is LGHNT, CDR2 FRNRAP, per germline. This CDR3 contains 15 residues. DNA of the CDR3: TGTGCTAGTGGTTTGCGCCCGGGTATTCATCAGCCCCAGCATTTT. It encodes CASGLRPGIHQPQHF.

This clonotype showed up many times. The V and J genes are TRBV7-2 and TRBJ1-1; 7 nucleotides agree with TRBD1. The germline CDR1 and CDR2 sequences are SGHTA and FQGNSA. The CDR3 contains 14 residues. Trimming at V came to 5 bases and at J to 3 bases, leaving 6 bases not matched to a gene. CDR3 sequence (DNA): TGTGCCAGCAGCACGGACAGGTCGGACACTGAAGCTTTCTTT. Translated, it gives CASSTDRSDTEAFF. Based on the CDR3 plus reference TRBV7-2 and TRBJ1-1, the full variable domain is GAGVSQSPSNKVTEKGKDVELRCDPISGHTALYWYRQSLGQGLEFLIYFQGNSAPDKSGLPSDRFSAERTGGSVSTLTIQRTQQEDSAVYLCASSTDRSDTEAFFGQGTRLTVV.

The chain recombines TRBV7-8 with TRBJ1-1, with D tentatively TRBD1 (6 bases). This CDR3 is 16 amino acids long. Trimming stripped 1 base from V and 6 bases from J, with 18 bases between. Per germline, CDR1 SGHVS and CDR2 FQNEAQ. The CDR3 DNA is TGTGCCAGCAGCTTAGTGAGGGGGGTTTCTTCTCCTGAAGCTTTCTTT. The encoded protein is CASSLVRGVSSPEAFF.

The table lists this clonotype with many counts. This chain joins TRBV19 and TRBJ2-2; tentatively, D is TRBD2 (5 bases). From germline, CDR1 is LNHDA and CDR2 SQIVND (reference sequence). The CDR3 loop spans 18 amino acids. Trimming stripped 4 bases from V and 0 bases from J, with 18 bases between. The CDR3 DNA sequence: TGTGCCAGTAGTACGCCCCAGATGGAGGTCCCGAACACCGGGGAGCTGTTTTTT. Its translation is CASSTPQMEVPNTGELFF.

This chain links TRBV24-1 with TRBJ2-5, with TRBD2 identical over 8 bases. The CDR3 runs to 16 residues. Germline-derived CDR1 and CDR2 are KGHDR and SFDVKD. The J segment lost 10 bases and the V segment lost 4 bases, leaving 16 bases of the junction unmatched. The CDR3 DNA reads TGTGCCACCAGTGACAGGACTAGCTGGGGGGCGAGGGACCAGTACTTC. It yields the protein CATSDRTSWGARDQYF.

This clonotype was counted ten times or more. The chain combines TRBV12-3 or TRBV12-4 with TRBJ2-5; D is ambiguous. This CDR3 is 14 amino acids long. The V end lost 4 bases, the J end lost 5 bases, and 14 bases lay between the germline ends. CDR3 DNA sequence: TGTGCCAGCAGTTCGGATTGGGGTGTTGAGACCCAGTACTTC. Translating gives CASSSDWGVETQYF.

There are many counts of this clonotype. The J gene is TRBJ2-5, the V gene TRBV12-3 or TRBV12-4; TRBD2 matches 7 bases. The CDR3 consists of 14 residues. V trimming: 3 bases; J trimming: 3 bases; junction bases outside the gene matches: 4. CDR3 in DNA: TGTGCCAGCAGTTTTGCAGGGAGGGAAGAGACCCAGTACTTC. The encoded protein is CASSFAGREETQYF.